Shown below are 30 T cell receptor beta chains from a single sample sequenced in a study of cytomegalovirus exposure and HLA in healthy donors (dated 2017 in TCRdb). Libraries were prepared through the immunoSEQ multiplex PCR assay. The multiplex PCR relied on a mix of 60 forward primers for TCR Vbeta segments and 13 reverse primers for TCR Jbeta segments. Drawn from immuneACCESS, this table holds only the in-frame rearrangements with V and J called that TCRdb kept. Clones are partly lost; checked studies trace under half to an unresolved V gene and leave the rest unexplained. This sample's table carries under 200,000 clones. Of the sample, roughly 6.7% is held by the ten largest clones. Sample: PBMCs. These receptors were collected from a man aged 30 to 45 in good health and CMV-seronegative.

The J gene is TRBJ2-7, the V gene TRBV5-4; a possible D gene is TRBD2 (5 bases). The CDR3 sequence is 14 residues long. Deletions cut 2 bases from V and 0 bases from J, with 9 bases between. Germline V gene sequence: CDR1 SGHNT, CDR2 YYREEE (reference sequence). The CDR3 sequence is CASSFRGSSYEQYF. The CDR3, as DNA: TGTGCCAGCAGCTTCAGAGGGTCCTCCTACGAGCAGTACTTC.

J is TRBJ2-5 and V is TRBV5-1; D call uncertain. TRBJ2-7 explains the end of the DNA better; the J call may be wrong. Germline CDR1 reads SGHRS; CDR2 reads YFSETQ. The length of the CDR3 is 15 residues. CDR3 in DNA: TGCGCCAGCAGCTTGTCTCAGGCGAGATCCTACGAGCAGTACTTC. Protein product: CASSLSQARSYEQYF.

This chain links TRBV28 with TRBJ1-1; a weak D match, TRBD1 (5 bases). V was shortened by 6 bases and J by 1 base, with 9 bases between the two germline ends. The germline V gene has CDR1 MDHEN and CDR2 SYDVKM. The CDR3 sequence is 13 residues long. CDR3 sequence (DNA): TGTGCCAGCAGGGAGGGGCAGAACACTGAAGCTTTCTTT. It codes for CASREGQNTEAFF.

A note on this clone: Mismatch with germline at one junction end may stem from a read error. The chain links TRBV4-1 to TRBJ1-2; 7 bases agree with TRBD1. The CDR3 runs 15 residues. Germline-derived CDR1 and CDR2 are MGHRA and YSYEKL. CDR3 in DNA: TGCGCCAGCGGCCAACCCGACAGGGCTAACTATGGCTACACCTTC. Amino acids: CASGQPDRANYGYTF.

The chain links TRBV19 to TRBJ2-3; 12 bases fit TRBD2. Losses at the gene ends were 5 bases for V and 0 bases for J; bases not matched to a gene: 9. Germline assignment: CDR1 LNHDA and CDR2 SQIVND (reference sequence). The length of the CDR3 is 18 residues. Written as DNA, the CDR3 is TGTGCCAGTAGTGTTGCTCGGACTAGCGGGACTAGCACAGATACGCAGTATTTT. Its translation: CASSVARTSGTSTDTQYF.

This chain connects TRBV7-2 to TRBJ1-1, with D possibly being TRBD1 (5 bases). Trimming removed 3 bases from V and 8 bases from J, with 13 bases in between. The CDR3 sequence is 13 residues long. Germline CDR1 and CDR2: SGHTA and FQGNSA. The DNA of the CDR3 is TGTGCCAGCAGCTTCCAGGGTGGATCAGAAGCTTTCTTT. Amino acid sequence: CASSFQGGSEAFF.

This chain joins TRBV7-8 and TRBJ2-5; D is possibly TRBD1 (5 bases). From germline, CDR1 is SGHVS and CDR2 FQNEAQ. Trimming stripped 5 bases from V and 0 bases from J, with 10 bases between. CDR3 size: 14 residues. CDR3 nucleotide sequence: TGTGCCAGCAGCCCTCAGGGCAACCAAGAGACCCAGTACTTC. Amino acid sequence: CASSPQGNQETQYF.

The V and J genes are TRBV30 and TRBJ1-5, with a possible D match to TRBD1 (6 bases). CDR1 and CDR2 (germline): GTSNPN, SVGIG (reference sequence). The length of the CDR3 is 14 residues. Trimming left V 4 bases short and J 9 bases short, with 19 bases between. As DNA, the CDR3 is TGTGCCTGGAAGGAGACTTTCGGGGGGCGGCCCCAGCATTTT. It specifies CAWKETFGGRPQHF.

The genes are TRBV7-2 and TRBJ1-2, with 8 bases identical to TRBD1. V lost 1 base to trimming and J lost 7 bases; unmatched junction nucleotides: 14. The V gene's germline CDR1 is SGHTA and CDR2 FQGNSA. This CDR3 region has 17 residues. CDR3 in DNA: TGTGCCAGCAGCTTAGGGGGACAGGTCCCACTGCGAGGTGGCTACACCTTC. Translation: CASSLGGQVPLRGGYTF.

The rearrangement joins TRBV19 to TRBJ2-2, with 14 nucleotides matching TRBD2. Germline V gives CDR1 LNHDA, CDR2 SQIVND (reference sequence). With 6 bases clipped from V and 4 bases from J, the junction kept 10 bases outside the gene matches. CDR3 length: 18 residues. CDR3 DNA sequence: TGTGCCAGTAGCACAGGACTAGCGGGGGGTCACCCCACCGGGGAGCTGTTTTTT. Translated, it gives CASSTGLAGGHPTGELFF.

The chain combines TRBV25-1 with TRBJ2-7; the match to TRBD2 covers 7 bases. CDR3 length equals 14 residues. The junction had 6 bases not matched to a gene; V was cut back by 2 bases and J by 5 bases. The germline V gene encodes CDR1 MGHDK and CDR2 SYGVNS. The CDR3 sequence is CASSELYGGNEQYF. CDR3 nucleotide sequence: TGTGCCAGCAGTGAACTATACGGGGGGAACGAGCAGTACTTC.

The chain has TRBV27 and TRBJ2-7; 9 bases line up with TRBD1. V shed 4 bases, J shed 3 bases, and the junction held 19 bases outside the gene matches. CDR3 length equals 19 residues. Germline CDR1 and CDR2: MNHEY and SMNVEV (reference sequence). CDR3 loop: CASSSFGGVVGTGFYEQYF. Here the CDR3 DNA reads TGTGCCAGCAGTTCCTTTGGAGGGGTGGTGGGGACAGGGTTCTACGAGCAGTACTTC.

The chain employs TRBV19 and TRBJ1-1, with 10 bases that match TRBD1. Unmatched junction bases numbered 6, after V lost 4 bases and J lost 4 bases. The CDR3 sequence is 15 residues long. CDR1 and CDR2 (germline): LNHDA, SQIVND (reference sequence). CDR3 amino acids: CASSRQGARGTEAFF. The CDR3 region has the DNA TGTGCCAGTAGTAGACAGGGGGCGCGTGGCACTGAAGCTTTCTTT.

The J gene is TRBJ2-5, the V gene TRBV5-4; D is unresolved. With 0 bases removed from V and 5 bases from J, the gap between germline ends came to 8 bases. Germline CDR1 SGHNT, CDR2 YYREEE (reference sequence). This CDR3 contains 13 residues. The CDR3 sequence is CASSLVQQETQYF. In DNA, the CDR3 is TGTGCCAGCAGCTTGGTACAGCAGGAGACCCAGTACTTC.

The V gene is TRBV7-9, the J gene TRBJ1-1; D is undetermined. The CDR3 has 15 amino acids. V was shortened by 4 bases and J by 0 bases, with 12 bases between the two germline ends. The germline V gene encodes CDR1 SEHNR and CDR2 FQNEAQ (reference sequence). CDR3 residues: CASSSNGGMNTEAFF. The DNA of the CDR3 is TGTGCCAGCAGCTCCAATGGAGGCATGAACACTGAAGCTTTCTTT. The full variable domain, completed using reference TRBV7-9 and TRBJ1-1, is DTGVSQNPRHKITKRGQNVTFRCDPISEHNRLYWYRQTLGQGPEFLTYFQNEAQLEKSRLLSDRFSAERPKGSFSTLEIQRTEQGDSAMYLCASSSNGGMNTEAFFGQGTRLTVV.

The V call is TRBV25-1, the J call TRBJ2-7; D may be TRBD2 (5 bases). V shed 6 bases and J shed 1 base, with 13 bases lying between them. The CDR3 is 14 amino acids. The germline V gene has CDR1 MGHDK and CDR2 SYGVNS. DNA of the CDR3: TGTGCCAGCAGGAGGGCCGGCAGTTCCTACGAGCAGTACTTC. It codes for CASRRAGSSYEQYF.

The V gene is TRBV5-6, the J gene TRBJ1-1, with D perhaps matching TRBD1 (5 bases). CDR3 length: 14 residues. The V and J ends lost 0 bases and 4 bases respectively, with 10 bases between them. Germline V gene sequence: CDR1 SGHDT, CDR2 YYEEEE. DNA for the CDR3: TGTGCCAGCAGCTTGGGGGGCATGGGCACTGAAGCTTTCTTT. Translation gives CASSLGGMGTEAFF.

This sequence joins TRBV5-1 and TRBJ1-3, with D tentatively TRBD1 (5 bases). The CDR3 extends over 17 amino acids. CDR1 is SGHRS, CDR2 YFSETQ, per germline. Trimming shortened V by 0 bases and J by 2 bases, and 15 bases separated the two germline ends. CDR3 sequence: CASSLEPRQSTGNTIYF. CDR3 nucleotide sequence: TGCGCCAGCAGCTTGGAACCGAGACAGTCTACTGGAAACACCATATATTTT. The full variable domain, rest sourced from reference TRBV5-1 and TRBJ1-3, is KAGVTQTPRYLIKTRGQQVTLSCSPISGHRSVSWYQQTPGQGLQFLFEYFSETQRNKGNFPGRFSGRQFSNSRSEMNVSTLELGDSALYLCASSLEPRQSTGNTIYFGEGSWLTVV.

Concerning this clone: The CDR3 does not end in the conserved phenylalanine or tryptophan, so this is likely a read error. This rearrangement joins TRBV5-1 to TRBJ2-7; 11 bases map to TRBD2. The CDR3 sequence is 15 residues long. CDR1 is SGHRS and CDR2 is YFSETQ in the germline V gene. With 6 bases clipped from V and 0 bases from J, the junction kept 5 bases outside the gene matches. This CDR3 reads CASTQLAGDSYEQYL. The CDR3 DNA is TGCGCCAGCACCCAACTAGCGGGGGACTCCTACGAGCAGTACCTC.

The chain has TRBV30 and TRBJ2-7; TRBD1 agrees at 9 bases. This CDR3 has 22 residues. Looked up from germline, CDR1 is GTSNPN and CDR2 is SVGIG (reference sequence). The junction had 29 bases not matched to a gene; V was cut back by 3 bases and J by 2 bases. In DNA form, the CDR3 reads TGTGCCTGGAGATTCGCCCCAACAGGGGGCGAAACCGTAAGGGGACTTACCTACGAGCAGTACTTC. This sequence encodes CAWRFAPTGGETVRGLTYEQYF. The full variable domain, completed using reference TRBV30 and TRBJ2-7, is SQTIHQWPATLVQPVGSPLSLECTVEGTSNPNLYWYRQAAGRGLQLLFYSVGIGQISSEVPQNLSASRPQDRQFILSSKKLLLSDSGFYLCAWRFAPTGGETVRGLTYEQYFGPGTRLTVT.

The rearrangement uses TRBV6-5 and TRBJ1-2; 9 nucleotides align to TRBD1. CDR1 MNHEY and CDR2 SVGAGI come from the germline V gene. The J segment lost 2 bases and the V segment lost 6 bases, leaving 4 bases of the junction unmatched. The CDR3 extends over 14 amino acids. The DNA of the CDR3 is TGTGCCAGCAGACCCACAGGGGGCAACTATGGCTACACCTTC. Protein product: CASRPTGGNYGYTF.

The CDR3 loop reads CASPPTDLAGLSTDTQYF. DNA for the CDR3: TGTGCCAGCCCACCCACCGACCTAGCGGGACTTAGCACAGATACGCAGTATTTT. V usage is TRBV19 and J usage is TRBJ2-3, with 9 bases identical to TRBD2. Germline loops: CDR1 LNHDA, CDR2 SQIVND (reference sequence). This CDR3 region has 18 residues. J gave up 0 bases and V 9 bases, and 16 bases lay outside the gene matches. Looking up the rest from reference TRBV19 and TRBJ2-3 gives the full variable domain: DGGITQSPKYLFRKEGQNVTLSCEQNLNHDAMYWYRQDPGQGLRLIYYSQIVNDFQKGDIAEGYSVSREKKESFPLTVTSAQKNPTAFYLCASPPTDLAGLSTDTQYFGPGTRLTVL.

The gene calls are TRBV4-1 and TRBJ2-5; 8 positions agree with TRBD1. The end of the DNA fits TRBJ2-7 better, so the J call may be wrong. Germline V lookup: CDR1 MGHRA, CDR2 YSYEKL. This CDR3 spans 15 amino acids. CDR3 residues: CASSLQQGASDEQYF. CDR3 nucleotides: TGCGCCAGCAGCCTACAGCAGGGGGCATCCGACGAGCAGTACTTC.

This CDR3 reads CASSYSGSYGYTF. The CDR3 DNA follows: TGTGCCAGCAGTTACTCGGGGAGCTATGGCTACACCTTC. The chain links TRBV6-5 to TRBJ1-2; the D is unclear. Germline V CDR1 and CDR2: MNHEY, SVGAGI. Trimming cost V 0 bases and J 4 bases, with 6 bases left between them. CDR3 length: 13 residues.

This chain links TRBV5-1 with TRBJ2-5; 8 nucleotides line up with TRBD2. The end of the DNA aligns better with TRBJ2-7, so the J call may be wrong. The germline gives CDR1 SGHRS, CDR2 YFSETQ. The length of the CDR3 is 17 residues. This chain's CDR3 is CASTSSGGVGGGYEQYF. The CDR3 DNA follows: TGCGCCAGCACCTCGTCGGGTGGCGTCGGGGGGGGGTACGAGCAGTACTTC.

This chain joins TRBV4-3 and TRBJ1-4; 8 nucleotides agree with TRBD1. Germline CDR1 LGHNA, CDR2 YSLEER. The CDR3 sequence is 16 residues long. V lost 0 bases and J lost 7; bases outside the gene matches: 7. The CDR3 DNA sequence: TGCGCCAGCAGCCAAGAAGTCCAGGGGGCGGGTGAAAAACTGTTTTTT. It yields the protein CASSQEVQGAGEKLFF.

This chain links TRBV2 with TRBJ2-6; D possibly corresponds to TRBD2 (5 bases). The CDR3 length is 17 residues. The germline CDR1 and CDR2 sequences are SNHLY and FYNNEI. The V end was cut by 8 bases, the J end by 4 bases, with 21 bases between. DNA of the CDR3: TGTGCCAGCCCGGGCCCAGGAGGAGGTGGCGGGGCCAACGTCCTGACTTTC. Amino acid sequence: CASPGPGGGGGANVLTF.

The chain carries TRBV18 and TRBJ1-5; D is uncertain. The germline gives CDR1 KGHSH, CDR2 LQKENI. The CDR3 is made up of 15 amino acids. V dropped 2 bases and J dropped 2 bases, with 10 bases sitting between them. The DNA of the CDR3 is TGTGCCAGCTCACCAGCGGGGAATGGCAATCAGCCCCAGCATTTT. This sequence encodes CASSPAGNGNQPQHF.

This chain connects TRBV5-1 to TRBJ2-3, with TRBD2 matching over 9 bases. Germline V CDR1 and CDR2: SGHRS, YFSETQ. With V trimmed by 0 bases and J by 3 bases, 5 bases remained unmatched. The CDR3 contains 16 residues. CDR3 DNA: TGCGCCAGCAGCTTGGCTGCGGGGGGGCCTACAGATACGCAGTATTTT. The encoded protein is CASSLAAGGPTDTQYF.

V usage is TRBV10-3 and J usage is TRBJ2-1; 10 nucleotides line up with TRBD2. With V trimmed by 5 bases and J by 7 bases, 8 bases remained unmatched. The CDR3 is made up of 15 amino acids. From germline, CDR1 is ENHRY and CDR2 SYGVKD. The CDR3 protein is CAISSGTSVGNEQFF. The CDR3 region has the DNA TGTGCCATCAGTTCCGGGACTAGCGTAGGAAATGAGCAGTTCTTC.